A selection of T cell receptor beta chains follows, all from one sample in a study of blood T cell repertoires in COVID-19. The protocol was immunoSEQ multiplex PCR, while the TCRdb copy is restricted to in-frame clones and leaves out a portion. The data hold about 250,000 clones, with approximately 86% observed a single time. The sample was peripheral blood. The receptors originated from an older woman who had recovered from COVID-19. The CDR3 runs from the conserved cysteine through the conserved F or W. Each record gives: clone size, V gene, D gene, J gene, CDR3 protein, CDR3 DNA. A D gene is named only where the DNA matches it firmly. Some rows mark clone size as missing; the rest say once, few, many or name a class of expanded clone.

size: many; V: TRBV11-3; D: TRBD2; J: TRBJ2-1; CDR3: CASSLLAGGRNEQFF; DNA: TGTGCCAGCAGCTTACTAGCGGGGGGGCGAAATGAGCAGTTCTTC
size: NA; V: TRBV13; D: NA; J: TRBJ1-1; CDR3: CASRLWSKNTEAFF; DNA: TGTGCCAGCAGGCTATGGAGTAAGAACACTGAAGCTTTCTTT
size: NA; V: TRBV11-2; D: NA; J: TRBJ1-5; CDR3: CASSFSDNQPQHF; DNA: TGTGCCAGCAGCTTTAGTGACAATCAGCCCCAGCATTTT
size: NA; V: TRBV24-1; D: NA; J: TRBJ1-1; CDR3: CATSVQGLTEAFF; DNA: TGTGCCACCAGTGTACAGGGTTTGACTGAAGCTTTCTTT
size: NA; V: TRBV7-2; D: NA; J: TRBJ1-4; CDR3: CASRYQGSGNEKLFF; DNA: TGTGCCAGCAGATATCAGGGTAGTGGGAATGAAAAACTGTTTTTT
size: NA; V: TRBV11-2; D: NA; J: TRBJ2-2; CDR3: CASSRDRLNTGELFF; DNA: TGTGCCAGCAGCCGCGACAGACTGAACACCGGGGAGCTGTTTTTT
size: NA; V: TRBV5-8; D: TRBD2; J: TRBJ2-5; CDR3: CASSSRVRGGETQYF; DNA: TGTGCCAGCAGCTCTCGCGTCCGCGGGGGAGAGACCCAGTACTTC
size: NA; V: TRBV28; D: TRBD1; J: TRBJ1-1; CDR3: CASTSGTGGVTEAFF; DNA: TGTGCCAGCACCTCCGGGACAGGGGGAGTTACTGAAGCTTTCTTT
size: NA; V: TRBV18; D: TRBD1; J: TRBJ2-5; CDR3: CASSPPTGAETQYF; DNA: TGTGCCAGCTCACCACCGACAGGGGCGGAGACCCAGTACTTC
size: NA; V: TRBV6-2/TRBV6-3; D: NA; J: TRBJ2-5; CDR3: CASSYPNQETQYF; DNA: TGTGCCAGCAGTTACCCCAACCAAGAGACCCAGTACTTC
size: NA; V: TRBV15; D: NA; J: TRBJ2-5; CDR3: CATSTRVAETQYF; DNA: TGTGCCACCAGCACTCGGGTGGCGGAGACCCAGTACTTC
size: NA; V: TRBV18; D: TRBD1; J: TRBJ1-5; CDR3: CASSPPGQLNQPQHF; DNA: TGTGCCAGCTCACCCCCGGGACAGCTCAATCAGCCCCAGCATTTT
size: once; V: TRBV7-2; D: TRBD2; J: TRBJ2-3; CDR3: CASSLGAGGALSTDTQYF; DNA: TGTGCCAGCAGCTTAGGGGCGGGGGGAGCCCTAAGCACAGATACGCAGTATTTT
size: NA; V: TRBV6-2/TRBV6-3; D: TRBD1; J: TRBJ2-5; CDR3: CASSHGTGVETQYF; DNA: TGTGCCAGCAGTCACGGGACAGGGGTAGAGACCCAGTACTTC
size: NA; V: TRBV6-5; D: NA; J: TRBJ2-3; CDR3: CASSYGAGTDTQYF; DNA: TGTGCCAGCAGTTACGGCGCAGGGACAGATACGCAGTATTTT
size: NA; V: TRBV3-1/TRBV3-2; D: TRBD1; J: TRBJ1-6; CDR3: CASSQSDRDNSPLHF; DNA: TGTGCCAGCAGCCAAAGCGACAGGGATAATTCACCCCTCCACTTT
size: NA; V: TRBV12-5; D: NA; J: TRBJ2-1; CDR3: CASGGSSYNEQFF; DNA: TGTGCTAGTGGGGGGAGCTCCTACAATGAGCAGTTCTTC
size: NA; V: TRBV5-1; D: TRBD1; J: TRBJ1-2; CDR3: CASSKGQGAVYGYTF; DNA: TGCGCCAGCAGCAAAGGACAGGGGGCGGTCTATGGCTACACCTTC
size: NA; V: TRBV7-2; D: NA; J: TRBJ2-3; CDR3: CASSANQGVRSDTQYF; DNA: TGTGCCAGCAGCGCCAACCAAGGGGTCCGGTCAGATACGCAGTATTTT
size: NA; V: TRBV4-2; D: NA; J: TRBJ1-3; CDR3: CASSQGVQGRGNTIYF; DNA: TGTGCCAGCAGCCAGGGAGTACAGGGTCGCGGAAACACCATATATTTT
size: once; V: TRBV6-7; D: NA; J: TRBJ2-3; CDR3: CASSYGHFPTDTQYF; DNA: TGTGCCAGCAGTTACGGGCACTTCCCCACAGATACGCAGTATTTT
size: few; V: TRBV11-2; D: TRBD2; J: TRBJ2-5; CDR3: CASSPSGGKTQYF; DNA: TGTGCCAGCAGCCCAAGCGGGGGCAAGACCCAGTACTTC
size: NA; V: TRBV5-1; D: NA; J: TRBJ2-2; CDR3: CASSSTGNTGELFF; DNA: TGCGCCAGCAGCTCGACTGGGAACACCGGGGAGCTGTTTTTT
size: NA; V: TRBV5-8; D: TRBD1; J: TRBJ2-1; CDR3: CASSLGDRGREQFF; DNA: TGTGCCAGCAGCTTGGGGGACAGGGGGCGTGAGCAGTTCTTC
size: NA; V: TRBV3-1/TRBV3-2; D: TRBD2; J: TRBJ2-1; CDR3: CASSQDWTSHNEQFF; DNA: TGTGCCAGCAGCCAAGATTGGACTAGCCACAATGAGCAGTTCTTC
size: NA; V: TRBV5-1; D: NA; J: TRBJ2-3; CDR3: CASSLGQSTDTQYF; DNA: TGCGCCAGCAGCTTGGGGCAAAGCACAGATACGCAGTATTTT
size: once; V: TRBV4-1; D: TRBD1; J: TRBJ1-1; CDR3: CASSQPQGAVGIGAFF; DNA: TGCGCCAGCAGCCAACCACAGGGGGCGGTAGGGATTGGAGCTTTCTTT
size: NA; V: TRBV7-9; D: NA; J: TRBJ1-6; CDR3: CASSLESTPLHF; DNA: TGTGCCAGCAGCTTAGAGAGTACACCCCTCCACTTT